Included here is one TCR beta chain sequence, with context. Its antigen is as yet unknown. CDR1 LGHNA and CDR2 YSLEER come from the germline V gene. CDR3 length: 19 residues. Losses at the gene ends were 0 bases for V and 4 bases for J; bases not matched to a gene: 12. The data originate from a study of cytomegalovirus exposure and HLA in healthy donors. 13 Jbeta primers and 60 Vbeta primers were used for the PCR. As handled by the study authors: The count from a later analysis was tens of millions of unique TCR beta chains, around 11 million of them shared. Produced via immunoSEQ multiplex PCR; TCRdb's table is partial and in-frame only. That table is the source of V, J and clone size, and D and trimming were worked out from the DNA. The sample contains about 130,000 clones, 80% of which appear only once. Study results and caveats: Reportedly, diagnosis of cytomegalovirus status by the classifier showed high specificity and sensitivity. Researchers reported in a later analysis that a missense DCLRE1C variant was tied to TCR beta V- and J-gene trimming. It was shown in a later analysis that HLA-associated TCR beta chains were more clonally expanded than other, equally common chains.

The clonotype comes from a man younger than 45 in good health and CMV-seronegative. Material: PBMCs. The chain couples TRBV4-3 to TRBJ2-6, with 7 bases lining up with TRBD1. CDR3 amino acids: CASSQDWVRTGSGANVLTF. In DNA, the CDR3 is TGCGCCAGCAGCCAAGACTGGGTCAGGACAGGCTCCGGGGCCAACGTCCTGACTTTC.